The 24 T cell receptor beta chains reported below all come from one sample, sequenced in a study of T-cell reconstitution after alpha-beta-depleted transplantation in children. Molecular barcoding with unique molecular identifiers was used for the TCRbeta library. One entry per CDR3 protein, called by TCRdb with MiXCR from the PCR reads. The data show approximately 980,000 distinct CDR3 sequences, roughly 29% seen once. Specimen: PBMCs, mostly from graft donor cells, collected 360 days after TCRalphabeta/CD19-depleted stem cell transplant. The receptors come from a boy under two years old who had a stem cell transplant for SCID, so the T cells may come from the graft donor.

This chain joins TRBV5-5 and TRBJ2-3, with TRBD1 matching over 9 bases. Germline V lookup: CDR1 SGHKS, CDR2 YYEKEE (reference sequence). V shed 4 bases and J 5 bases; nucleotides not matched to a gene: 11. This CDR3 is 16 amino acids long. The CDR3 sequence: CASSPGTGLSRDTQYF. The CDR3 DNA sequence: TGTGCCAGCAGCCCGGGGACAGGGCTAAGTCGAGATACGCAGTATTTT.

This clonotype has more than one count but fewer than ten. CDR3 sequence (DNA): TGTGCCAGCAGCCAGACCCCGAACACCGGGGAGCTGTTTTTT. Protein: CASSQTPNTGELFF. The chain is built from TRBV7-6 and TRBJ2-2; D gene uncertain. Trimming left V 5 bases short and J 0 bases short, with 7 bases between. The germline gives CDR1 SGHVS, CDR2 FNYEAQ. The CDR3 covers 14 residues. The full variable domain, its missing parts supplied by reference TRBV7-6 and TRBJ2-2, is GAGVSQSPRYKVTKRGQDVALRCDPISGHVSLYWYRQALGQGPEFLTYFNYEAQQDKSGLPNDRFSAERPEGSISTLTIQRTEQRDSAMYRCASSQTPNTGELFFGEGSRLTVL.

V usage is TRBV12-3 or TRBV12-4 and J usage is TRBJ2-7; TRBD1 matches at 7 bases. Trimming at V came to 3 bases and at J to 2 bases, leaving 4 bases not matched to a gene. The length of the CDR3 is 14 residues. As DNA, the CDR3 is TGTGCCAGCAGTTTTGGGACAGATACCTACGAGCAGTACTTC. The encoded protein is CASSFGTDTYEQYF.

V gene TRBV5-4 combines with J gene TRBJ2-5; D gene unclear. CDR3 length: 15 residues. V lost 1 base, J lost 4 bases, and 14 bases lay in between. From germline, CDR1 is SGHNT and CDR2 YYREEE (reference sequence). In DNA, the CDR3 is TGTGCCAGCAGCTTGAGGACGGCAGACGGAGAGACCCAGTACTTC. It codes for CASSLRTADGETQYF.

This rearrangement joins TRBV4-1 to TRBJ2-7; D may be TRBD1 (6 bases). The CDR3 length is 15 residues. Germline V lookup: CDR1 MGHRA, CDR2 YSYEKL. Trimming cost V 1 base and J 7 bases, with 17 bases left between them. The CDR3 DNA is TGCGCCAGCAGCCAAGGCGACAGGCCCGGATTAGAGCAGTACTTC. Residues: CASSQGDRPGLEQYF.

The CDR3 here is CASSQSPLAGLNTGELFF. CDR3 DNA: TGCGCCAGCAGCCAATCCCCCCTAGCGGGGCTCAACACCGGGGAGCTGTTTTTT. This chain links TRBV4-3 with TRBJ2-2, with 9 bases fitting TRBD2. V was pared by 2 bases and J by 2 bases, with 9 bases of the junction left unmatched. The CDR3 extends over 18 amino acids. CDR1 and CDR2 (germline): LGHNA, YSLEER.

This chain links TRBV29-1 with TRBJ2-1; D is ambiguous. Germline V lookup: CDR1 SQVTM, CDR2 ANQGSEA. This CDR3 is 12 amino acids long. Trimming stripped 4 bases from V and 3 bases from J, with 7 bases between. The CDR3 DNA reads TGCAGCGTTGGTCGCAGCTACAATGAGCAGTTCTTC. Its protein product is CSVGRSYNEQFF.

CDR3 nucleotide sequence: TGTGCCAGCAGCTTAAGGAGGCTGGGACGGACCCAAGAGACCCAGTACTTC. This encodes CASSLRRLGRTQETQYF. This rearrangement joins TRBV7-6 to TRBJ2-5, with D possibly called TRBD1 or TRBD2 (5 bases each). Germline V gene sequence: CDR1 SGHVS, CDR2 FNYEAQ. V was shortened by 2 bases and J by 1 base, with 17 bases between the two germline ends. The CDR3 spans 17 residues.

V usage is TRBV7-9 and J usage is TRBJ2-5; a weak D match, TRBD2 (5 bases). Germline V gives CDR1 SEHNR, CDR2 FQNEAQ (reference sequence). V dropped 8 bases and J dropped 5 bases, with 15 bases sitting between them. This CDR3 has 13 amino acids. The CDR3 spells CASRPEGGETQYF. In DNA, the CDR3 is TGTGCCAGCCGTCCTGAGGGTGGTGAGACCCAGTACTTC. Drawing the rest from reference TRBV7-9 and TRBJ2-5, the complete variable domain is DTGVSQNPRHKITKRGQNVTFRCDPISEHNRLYWYRQTLGQGPEFLTYFQNEAQLEKSRLLSDRFSAERPKGSFSTLEIQRTEQGDSAMYLCASRPEGGETQYFGPGTRLLVL.

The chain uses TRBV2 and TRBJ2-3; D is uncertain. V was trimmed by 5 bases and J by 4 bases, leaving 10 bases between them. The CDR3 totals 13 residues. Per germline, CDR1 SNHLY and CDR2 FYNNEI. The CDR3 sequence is CASSRMGPDTQYF. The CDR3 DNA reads TGTGCCAGCAGTCGCATGGGCCCAGATACGCAGTATTTT.

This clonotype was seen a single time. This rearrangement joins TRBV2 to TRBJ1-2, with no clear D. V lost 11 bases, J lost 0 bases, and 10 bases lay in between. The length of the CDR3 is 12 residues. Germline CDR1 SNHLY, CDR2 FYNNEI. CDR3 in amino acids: CAFRSTNYGYTF. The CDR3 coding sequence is TGTGCCTTCAGGAGCACTAACTATGGCTACACCTTC.

The CDR3 bases are TGCAGTGCCCCCAGACAGAGCCTTTTGGGCGAGCAGTACTTC. Translation gives CSAPRQSLLGEQYF. V gene TRBV20-1 combines with J gene TRBJ2-7, with D perhaps TRBD1 (5 bases). The V gene lost 6 bases and the J gene lost 6 bases, with 21 bases spanning the gap. Germline lookup yields CDR1 DFQATT and CDR2 SNEGSKA (reference sequence). The CDR3 loop spans 14 amino acids.

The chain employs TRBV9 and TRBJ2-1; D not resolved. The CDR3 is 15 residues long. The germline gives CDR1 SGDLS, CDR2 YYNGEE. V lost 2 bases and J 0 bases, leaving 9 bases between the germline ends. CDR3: CASSVQPFSYNEQFF. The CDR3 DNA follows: TGTGCCAGCAGCGTCCAGCCTTTCTCCTACAATGAGCAGTTCTTC.

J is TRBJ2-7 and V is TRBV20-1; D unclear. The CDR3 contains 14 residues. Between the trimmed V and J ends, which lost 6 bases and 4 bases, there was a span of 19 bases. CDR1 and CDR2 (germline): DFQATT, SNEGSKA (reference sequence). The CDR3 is CSAPNRLGPYEQYF. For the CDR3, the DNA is TGCAGTGCCCCGAACCGCCTGGGTCCTTACGAGCAGTACTTC.

The CDR3 bases are TGTGCCAGCACGGACAGGGATTACTCTGGGGCCAACGTCCTGACTTTC. The encoded protein is CASTDRDYSGANVLTF. The genes are TRBV9 and TRBJ2-6; 8 bases match TRBD1. This CDR3 spans 16 amino acids. V dropped 6 bases and J dropped 0; count of bases not matched to a gene: 5. Looked up from germline, CDR1 is SGDLS and CDR2 is YYNGEE. The variable domain in full, completed from reference TRBV9 and TRBJ2-6, reads DSGVTQTPKHLITATGQRVTLRCSPRSGDLSVYWYQQSLDQGLQFLIQYYNGEERAKGNILERFSAQQFPDLHSELNLSSLELGDSALYFCASTDRDYSGANVLTFGAGSRLTVL.

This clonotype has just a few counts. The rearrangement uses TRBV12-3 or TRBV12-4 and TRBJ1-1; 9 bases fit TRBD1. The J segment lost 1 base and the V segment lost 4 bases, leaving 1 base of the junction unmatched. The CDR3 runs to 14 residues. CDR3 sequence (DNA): TGTGCCAGCAGTTACAGGGGGCAGAACACTGAAGCTTTCTTT. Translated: CASSYRGQNTEAFF.

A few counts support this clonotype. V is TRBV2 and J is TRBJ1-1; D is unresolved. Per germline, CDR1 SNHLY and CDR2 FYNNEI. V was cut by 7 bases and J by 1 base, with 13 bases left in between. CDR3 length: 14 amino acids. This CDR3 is CASTPGVRNTEAFF. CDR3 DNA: TGTGCCAGCACCCCTGGGGTTCGGAACACTGAAGCTTTCTTT. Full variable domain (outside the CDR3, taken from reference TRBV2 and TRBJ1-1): EPEVTQTPSHQVTQMGQEVILRCVPISNHLYFYWYRQILGQKVEFLVSFYNNEISEKSEIFDDQFSVERPDGSNFTLKIRSTKLEDSAMYFCASTPGVRNTEAFFGQGTRLTVV.

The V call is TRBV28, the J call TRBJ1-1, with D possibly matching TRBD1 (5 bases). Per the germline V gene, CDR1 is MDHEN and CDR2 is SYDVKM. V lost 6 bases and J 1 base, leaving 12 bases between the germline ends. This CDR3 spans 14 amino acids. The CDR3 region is CASSPGDANTEAFF. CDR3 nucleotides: TGTGCCAGCAGCCCCGGGGACGCGAACACTGAAGCTTTCTTT.

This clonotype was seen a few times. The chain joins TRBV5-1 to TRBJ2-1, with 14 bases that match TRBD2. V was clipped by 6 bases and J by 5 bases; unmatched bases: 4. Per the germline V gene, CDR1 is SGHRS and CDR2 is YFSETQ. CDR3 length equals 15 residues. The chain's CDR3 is CASNPGLAGDNEQFF. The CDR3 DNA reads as TGCGCCAGCAACCCGGGACTAGCGGGGGACAATGAGCAGTTCTTC.

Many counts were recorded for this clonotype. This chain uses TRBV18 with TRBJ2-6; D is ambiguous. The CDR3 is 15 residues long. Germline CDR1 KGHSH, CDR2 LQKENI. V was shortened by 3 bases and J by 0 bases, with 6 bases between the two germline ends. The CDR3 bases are TGTGCCAGCTCACCCCAGAGCTCTGGGGCCAACGTCCTGACTTTC. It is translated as CASSPQSSGANVLTF. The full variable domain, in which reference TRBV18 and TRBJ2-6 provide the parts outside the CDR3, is NAGVMQNPRHLVRRRGQEARLRCSPMKGHSHVYWYRQLPEEGLKFMVYLQKENIIDESGMPKERFSAEFPKEGPSILRIQQVVRGDSAAYFCASSPQSSGANVLTFGAGSRLTVL.

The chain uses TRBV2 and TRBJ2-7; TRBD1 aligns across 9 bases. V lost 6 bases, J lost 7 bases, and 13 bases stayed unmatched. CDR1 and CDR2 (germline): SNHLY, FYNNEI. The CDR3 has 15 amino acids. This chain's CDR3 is CASSVNRGLFEEQYF. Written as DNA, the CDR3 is TGTGCCAGCAGCGTGAACAGGGGGCTGTTTGAAGAGCAGTACTTC.

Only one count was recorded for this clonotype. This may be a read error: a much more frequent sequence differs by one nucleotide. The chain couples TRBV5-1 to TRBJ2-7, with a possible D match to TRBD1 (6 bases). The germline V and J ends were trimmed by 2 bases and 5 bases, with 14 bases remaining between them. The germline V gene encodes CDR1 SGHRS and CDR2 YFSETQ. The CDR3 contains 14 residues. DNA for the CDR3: TGCGCCAGCAGCTTAACAGGGATATCCCACGAGCAGTACTTC. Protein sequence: CASSLTGISHEQYF.

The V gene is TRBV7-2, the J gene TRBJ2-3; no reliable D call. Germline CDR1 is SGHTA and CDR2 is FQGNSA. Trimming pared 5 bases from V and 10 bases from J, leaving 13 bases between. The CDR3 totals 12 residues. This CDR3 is CASSARLEAQYF. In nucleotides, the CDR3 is TGTGCCAGCAGCGCCCGCCTCGAGGCGCAGTATTTT.

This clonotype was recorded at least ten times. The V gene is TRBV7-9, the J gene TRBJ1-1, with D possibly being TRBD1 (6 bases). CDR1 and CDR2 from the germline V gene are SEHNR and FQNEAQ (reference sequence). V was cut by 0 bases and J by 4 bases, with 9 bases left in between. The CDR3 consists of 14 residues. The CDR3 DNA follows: TGTGCCAGCAGCTTAGCGCTGGGGGCCACTGAAGCTTTCTTT. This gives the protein CASSLALGATEAFF.